This T cell receptor beta chain stems from a study of T-cell memory formation after mild COVID-19. Study information: In these data, TCR clusters were largely donor specific. Findings and limits, study-wide: Cross-reactive memory seemingly joined, as some responding clones were found in pre-infection memory. Balance between CD4 and CD8 was seen in clones contracting day 15 to 85, and a CD4+ lean was seen in later expanders.

TCRdb fed the 5' RACE reads into MiXCR, producing one record per CDR3 protein. The sample consists of 120,000 or so distinct CDR3 sequences, more than 15% of them appearing once. This clonotype was seen a handful of times. Its antigen is not identified. The sample was PBMCs or a T cell subset sorted from them (not recorded which). This clonotype was sampled from a man aged 18 to 29 who had mild COVID-19 (a few samples of this study predate the infection). Cell type and time point are not known.

CDR3 in amino acids: CASSARQGQETQYF. DNA for the CDR3: TGTGCCAGCAGCGCCCGACAGGGCCAAGAGACCCAGTACTTC. The genes are TRBV9 and TRBJ2-5; 7 bases are a match to TRBD1. Germline CDR1 and CDR2: SGDLS and YYNGEE. V shed 3 bases and J 1 base; nucleotides not matched to a gene: 3. This CDR3 has 14 residues. The whole variable domain, filled in from reference TRBV9 and TRBJ2-5, reads DSGVTQTPKHLITATGQRVTLRCSPRSGDLSVYWYQQSLDQGLQFLIQYYNGEERAKGNILERFSAQQFPDLHSELNLSSLELGDSALYFCASSARQGQETQYFGPGTRLLVL.